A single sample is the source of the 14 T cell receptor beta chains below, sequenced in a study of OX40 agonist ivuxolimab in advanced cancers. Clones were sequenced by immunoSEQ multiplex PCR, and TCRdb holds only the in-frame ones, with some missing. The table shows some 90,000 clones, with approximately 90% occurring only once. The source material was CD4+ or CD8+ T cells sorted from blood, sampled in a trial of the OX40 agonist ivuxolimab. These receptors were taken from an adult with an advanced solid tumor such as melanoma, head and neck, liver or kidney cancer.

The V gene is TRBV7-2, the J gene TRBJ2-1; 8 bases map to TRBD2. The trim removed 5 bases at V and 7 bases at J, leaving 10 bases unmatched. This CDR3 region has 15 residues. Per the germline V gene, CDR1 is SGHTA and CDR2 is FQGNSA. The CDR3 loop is CASSNSGTSLNEQFF. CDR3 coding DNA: TGTGCCAGCAGCAATTCCGGGACTAGTTTAAATGAGCAGTTCTTC.

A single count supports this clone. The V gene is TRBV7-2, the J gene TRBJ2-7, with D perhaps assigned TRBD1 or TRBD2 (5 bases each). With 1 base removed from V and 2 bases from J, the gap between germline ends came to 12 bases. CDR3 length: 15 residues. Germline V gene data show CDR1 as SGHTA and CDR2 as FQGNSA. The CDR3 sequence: CASSLVRGPTYEQYF. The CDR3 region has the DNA TGTGCCAGCAGCTTAGTGAGGGGTCCTACCTACGAGCAGTACTTC. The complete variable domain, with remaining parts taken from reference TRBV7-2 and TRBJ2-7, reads GAGVSQSPSNKVTEKGKDVELRCDPISGHTALYWYRQSLGQGLEFLIYFQGNSAPDKSGLPSDRFSAERTGGSVSTLTIQRTQQEDSAVYLCASSLVRGPTYEQYFGPGTRLTVT.

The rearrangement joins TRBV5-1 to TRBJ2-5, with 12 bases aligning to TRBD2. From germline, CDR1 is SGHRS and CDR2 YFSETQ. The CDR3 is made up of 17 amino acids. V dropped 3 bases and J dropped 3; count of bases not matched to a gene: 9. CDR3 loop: CASSWGVTSGSKETQYF. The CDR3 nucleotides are TGCGCCAGCAGCTGGGGGGTGACTAGCGGGAGCAAAGAGACCCAGTACTTC.

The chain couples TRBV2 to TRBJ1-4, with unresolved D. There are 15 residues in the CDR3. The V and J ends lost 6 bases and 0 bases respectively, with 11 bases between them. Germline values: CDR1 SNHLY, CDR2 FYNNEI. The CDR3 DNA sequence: TGTGCCAGCAGCAACATAGTCTCAACTAATGAAAAACTGTTTTTT. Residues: CASSNIVSTNEKLFF.

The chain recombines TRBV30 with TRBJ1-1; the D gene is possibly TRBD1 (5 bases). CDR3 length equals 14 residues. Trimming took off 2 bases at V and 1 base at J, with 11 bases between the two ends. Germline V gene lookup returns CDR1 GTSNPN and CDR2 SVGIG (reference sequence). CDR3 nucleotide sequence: TGTGCCTGGAGTCTTTTTGGGGCGAACACTGAAGCTTTCTTT. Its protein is CAWSLFGANTEAFF.

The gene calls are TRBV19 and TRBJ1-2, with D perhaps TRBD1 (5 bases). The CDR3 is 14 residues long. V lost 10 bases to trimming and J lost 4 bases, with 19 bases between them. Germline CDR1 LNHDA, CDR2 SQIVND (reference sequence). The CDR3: CATSEAGSLYGYTF. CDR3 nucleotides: TGTGCCACCTCTGAGGCAGGGTCCCTCTATGGCTACACCTTC.

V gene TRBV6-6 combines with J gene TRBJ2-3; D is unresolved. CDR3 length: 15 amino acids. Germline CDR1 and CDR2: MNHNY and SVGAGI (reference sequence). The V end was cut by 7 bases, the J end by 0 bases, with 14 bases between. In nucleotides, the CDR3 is TGTGCCAGCACGTCCCCGACAAAAAGCACAGATACGCAGTATTTT. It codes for CASTSPTKSTDTQYF.

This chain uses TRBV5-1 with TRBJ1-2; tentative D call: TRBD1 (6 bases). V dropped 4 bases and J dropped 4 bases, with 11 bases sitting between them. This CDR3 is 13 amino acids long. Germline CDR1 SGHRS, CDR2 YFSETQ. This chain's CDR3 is CASSTTGSYGYTF. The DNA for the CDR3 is TGCGCCAGCAGCACGACAGGATCCTATGGCTACACCTTC.

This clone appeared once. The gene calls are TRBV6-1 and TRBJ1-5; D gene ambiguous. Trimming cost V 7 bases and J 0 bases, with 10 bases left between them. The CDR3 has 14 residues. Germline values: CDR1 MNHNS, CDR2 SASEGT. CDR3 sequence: CASTKENSNQPQHF. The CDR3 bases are TGTGCCAGCACCAAAGAGAATAGCAATCAGCCCCAGCATTTT.

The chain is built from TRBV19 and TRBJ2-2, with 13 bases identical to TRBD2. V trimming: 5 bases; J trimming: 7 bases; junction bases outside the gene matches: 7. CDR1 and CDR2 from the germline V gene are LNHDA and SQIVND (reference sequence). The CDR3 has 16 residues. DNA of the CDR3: TGTGCCAGTAGTCCCGGACTAGCGGGAGTGGGCGGGGAGCTGTTTTTT. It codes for CASSPGLAGVGGELFF.

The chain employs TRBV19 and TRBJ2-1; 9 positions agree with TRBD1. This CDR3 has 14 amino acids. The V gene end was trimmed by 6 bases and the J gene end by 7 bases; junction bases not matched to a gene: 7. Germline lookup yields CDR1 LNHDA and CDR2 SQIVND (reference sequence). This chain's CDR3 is CASRKQGARNEQFF. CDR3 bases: TGTGCCAGTAGAAAACAGGGGGCGCGGAATGAGCAGTTCTTC.

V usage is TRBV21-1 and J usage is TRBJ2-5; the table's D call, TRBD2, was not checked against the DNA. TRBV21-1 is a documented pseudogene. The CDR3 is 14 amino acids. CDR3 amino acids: CASSHGRVQETQYF. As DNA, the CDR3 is TGTGCCAGCAGCCATGGTCGGGTTCAAGAGACCCAGTACTTC.

CDR3 nucleotides: TGTGCCAGCAGCTTAAGTATCACCCAATCCTACGAGCAGTACTTC. Residues: CASSLSITQSYEQYF. The V gene is TRBV11-2, the J gene TRBJ2-7; no definite D call. The CDR3 spans 15 residues. V lost 2 bases, J lost 1 base, and 12 bases lay in between. Germline-derived CDR1 and CDR2 are SGHAT and FQNNGV.

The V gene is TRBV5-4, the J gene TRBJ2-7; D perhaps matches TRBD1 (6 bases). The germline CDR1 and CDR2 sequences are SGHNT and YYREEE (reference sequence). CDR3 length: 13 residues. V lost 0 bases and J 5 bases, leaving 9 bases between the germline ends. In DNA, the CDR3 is TGTGCCAGCAGCTTGGACAGGGCCGACGAGCAGTACTTC. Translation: CASSLDRADEQYF. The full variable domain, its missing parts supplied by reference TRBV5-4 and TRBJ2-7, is ETGVTQSPTHLIKTRGQQVTLRCSSQSGHNTVSWYQQALGQGPQFIFQYYREEENGRGNFPPRFSGLQFPNYSSELNVNALELDDSALYLCASSLDRADEQYFGPGTRLTVT.